The 6 T cell receptor beta chains reported below all come from one sample, sequenced in a study of Graves' ophthalmopathy and Graves' hyperthyroidism. Using RNA transcripts, the TCR beta CDR3 regions were amplified. The first-round RT-PCR employed HTBI primers together with the Qiagen OneStep RT-PCR kit. A multiplex PCR was then performed as the second round. MiXCR was run by TCRdb on the multiplex PCR reads, yielding one entry per CDR3 protein. The repertoire holds around 1.1 million distinct CDR3 sequences, with 35% to 40% as singletons. The sequencing input was peripheral blood or thyroid tissue (not recorded which). The receptor set was obtained from an adult man with Graves' hyperthyroidism.

The gene calls are TRBV12-3 or TRBV12-4 and TRBJ2-5, with 8 bases lining up with TRBD1. J was trimmed by 9 bases and V by 10 bases; bases with no gene match: 10. CDR3 length: 12 residues. The CDR3 nucleotides read TGTGCCACCAAAGGGACAGGCAGGGCCCAGTACTTC. Translation gives CATKGTGRAQYF.

Only one count was recorded for this clonotype. The chain joins TRBV7-9 to TRBJ1-6; D ambiguous. Trimming left V 1 base short and J 5 bases short, with 9 bases between. CDR3 length equals 15 residues. CDR1 is SEHNR, CDR2 FQNEAQ, per germline (reference sequence). CDR3 in amino acids: CASSLGGSDNSPLHF. Written as DNA, the CDR3 is TGTGCCAGCAGCTTAGGCGGATCCGATAATTCACCCCTCCACTTT. Full variable domain (outside the CDR3, taken from reference TRBV7-9 and TRBJ1-6): DTGVSQNPRHKITKRGQNVTFRCDPISEHNRLYWYRQTLGQGPEFLTYFQNEAQLEKSRLLSDRFSAERPKGSFSTLEIQRTEQGDSAMYLCASSLGGSDNSPLHFGNGTRLTVT.

The chain employs TRBV2 and TRBJ2-3; 9 bases line up with TRBD1. In germline, CDR1 is SNHLY, CDR2 FYNNEI. Trimming took 5 bases from V and 6 from J; bases not matched to a gene: 6. The CDR3 is 14 amino acids. CDR3 nucleotides: TGTGCCAGCAGTACCGGGACAGGGACGGATACGCAGTATTTT. It yields the protein CASSTGTGTDTQYF.

This clonotype was counted once. This sequence may be a read error, since a much larger clone differs from it by one base. The chain couples TRBV25-1 to TRBJ1-2; D is ambiguous. Trimming left V 6 bases short and J 4 bases short, with 9 bases between. CDR3 length: 12 residues. Germline CDR1 MGHDK, CDR2 SYGVNS. Written as DNA, the CDR3 is TGTGCCAGCAGCCAAGATCCCTATGGCTACACCTTC. This translates into CASSQDPYGYTF.

In its sample, this clonotype was seen many times. The chain couples TRBV7-3 to TRBJ2-2; 8 positions match TRBD1. The CDR3 consists of 14 residues. Germline CDR1 reads SGHTA; CDR2 reads FQGTGA. The V and J ends lost 7 bases and 6 bases, in that order; junction bases with no gene match: 7. CDR3 sequence (DNA): TGTGCCAGCACCAAAGACAGGGGATCCGGGGAGCTGTTTTTT. It translates to CASTKDRGSGELFF. Full variable domain (outside the CDR3, taken from reference TRBV7-3 and TRBJ2-2): GAGVSQTPSNKVTEKGKYVELRCDPISGHTALYWYRQSLGQGPEFLIYFQGTGAADDSGLPNDRFFAVRPEGSVSTLKIQRTERGDSAVYLCASTKDRGSGELFFGEGSRLTVL.

This clonotype was counted ten times or more. The chain joins TRBV24-1 to TRBJ2-7; D perhaps matches TRBD1 (5 bases). Trimming took off 3 bases at V and 4 bases at J, with 9 bases between the two ends. The CDR3 is 13 residues long. Germline V CDR1 and CDR2: KGHDR, SFDVKD. The CDR3 is CATSDGRVYEQYF. The CDR3 DNA reads as TGTGCCACCAGTGATGGCAGGGTATACGAGCAGTACTTC.